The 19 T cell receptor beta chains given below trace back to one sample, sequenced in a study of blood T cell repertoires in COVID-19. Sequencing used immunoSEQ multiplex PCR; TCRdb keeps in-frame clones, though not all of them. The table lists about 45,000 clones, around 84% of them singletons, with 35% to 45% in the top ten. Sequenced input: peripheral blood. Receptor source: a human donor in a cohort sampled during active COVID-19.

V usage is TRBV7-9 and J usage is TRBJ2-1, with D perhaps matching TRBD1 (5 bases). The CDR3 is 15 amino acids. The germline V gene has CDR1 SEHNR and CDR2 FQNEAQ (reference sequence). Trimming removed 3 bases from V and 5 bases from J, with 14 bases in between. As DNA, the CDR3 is TGTGCCAGCAGCTTCAGGGCGTCCCTTAACAATGAGCAGTTCTTC. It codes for CASSFRASLNNEQFF. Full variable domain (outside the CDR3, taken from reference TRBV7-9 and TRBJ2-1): DTGVSQNPRHKITKRGQNVTFRCDPISEHNRLYWYRQTLGQGPEFLTYFQNEAQLEKSRLLSDRFSAERPKGSFSTLEIQRTEQGDSAMYLCASSFRASLNNEQFFGPGTRLTVL.

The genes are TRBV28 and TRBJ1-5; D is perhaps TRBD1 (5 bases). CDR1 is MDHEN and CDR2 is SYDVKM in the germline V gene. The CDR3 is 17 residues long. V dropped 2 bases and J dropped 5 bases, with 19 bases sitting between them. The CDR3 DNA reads TGTGCCAGCAGTTTACTATCGGTGTCGCAGGGTCATCAGCCCCAGCATTTT. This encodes CASSLLSVSQGHQPQHF.

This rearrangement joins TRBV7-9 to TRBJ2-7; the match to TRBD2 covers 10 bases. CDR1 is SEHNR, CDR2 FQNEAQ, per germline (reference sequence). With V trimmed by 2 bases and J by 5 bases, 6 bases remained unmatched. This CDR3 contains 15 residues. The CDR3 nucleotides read TGTGCCAGCAGCTTAAGGGCTAGCGGGGGAGACGAGCAGTACTTC. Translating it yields CASSLRASGGDEQYF. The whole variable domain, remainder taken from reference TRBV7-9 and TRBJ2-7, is DTGVSQNPRHKITKRGQNVTFRCDPISEHNRLYWYRQTLGQGPEFLTYFQNEAQLEKSRLLSDRFSAERPKGSFSTLEIQRTEQGDSAMYLCASSLRASGGDEQYFGPGTRLTVT.

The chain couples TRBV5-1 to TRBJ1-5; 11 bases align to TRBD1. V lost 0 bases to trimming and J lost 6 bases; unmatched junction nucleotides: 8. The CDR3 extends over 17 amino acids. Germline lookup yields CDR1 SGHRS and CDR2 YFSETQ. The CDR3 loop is CASSLGTGGMKSQPQHF. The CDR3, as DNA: TGCGCCAGCAGCTTGGGGACAGGGGGCATGAAATCTCAGCCCCAGCATTTT. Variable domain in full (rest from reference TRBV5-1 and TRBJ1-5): KAGVTQTPRYLIKTRGQQVTLSCSPISGHRSVSWYQQTPGQGLQFLFEYFSETQRNKGNFPGRFSGRQFSNSRSEMNVSTLELGDSALYLCASSLGTGGMKSQPQHFGDGTRLSIL.

CDR3 DNA sequence: TGTGCCAGCAACCTACTACAGGGGGGAGAAGAAAAACTGTTTTTT. Its translation is CASNLLQGGEEKLFF. The chain carries TRBV28 and TRBJ1-4; 8 bases are shared with TRBD1. The V gene end was trimmed by 7 bases and the J gene end by 8 bases; junction bases not matched to a gene: 12. The germline gives CDR1 MDHEN, CDR2 SYDVKM. The CDR3 length is 15 residues.

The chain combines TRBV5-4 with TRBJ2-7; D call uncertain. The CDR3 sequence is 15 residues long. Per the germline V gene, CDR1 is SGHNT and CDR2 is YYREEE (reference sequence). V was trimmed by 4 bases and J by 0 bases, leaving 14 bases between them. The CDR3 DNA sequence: TGTGCCAGCAGCCCCCCCTCTAGGAGCTCCTACGAGCAGTACTTC. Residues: CASSPPSRSSYEQYF.

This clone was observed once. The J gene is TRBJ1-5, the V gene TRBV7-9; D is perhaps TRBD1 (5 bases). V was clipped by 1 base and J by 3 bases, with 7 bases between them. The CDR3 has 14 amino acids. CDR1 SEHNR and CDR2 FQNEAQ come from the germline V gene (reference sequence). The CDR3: CASSLGQNNQPQHF. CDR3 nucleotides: TGTGCCAGCAGCTTAGGACAGAACAATCAGCCCCAGCATTTT.

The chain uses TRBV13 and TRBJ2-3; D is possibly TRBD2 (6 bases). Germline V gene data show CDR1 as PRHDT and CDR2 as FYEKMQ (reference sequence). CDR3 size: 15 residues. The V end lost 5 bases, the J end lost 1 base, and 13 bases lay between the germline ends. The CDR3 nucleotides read TGTGCCAGCAGCCCCCGACTAGTCGGCACAGATACGCAGTATTTT. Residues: CASSPRLVGTDTQYF. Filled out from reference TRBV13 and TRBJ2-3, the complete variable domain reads AAGVIQSPRHLIKEKRETATLKCYPIPRHDTVYWYQQGPGQDPQFLISFYEKMQSDKGSIPDRFSAQQFSDYHSELNMSSLELGDSALYFCASSPRLVGTDTQYFGPGTRLTVL.

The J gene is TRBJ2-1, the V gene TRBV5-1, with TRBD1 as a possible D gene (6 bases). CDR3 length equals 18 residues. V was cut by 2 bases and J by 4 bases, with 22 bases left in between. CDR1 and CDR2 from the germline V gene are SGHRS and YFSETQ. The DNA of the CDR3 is TGCGCCAGCAGCTTCCCAAAAACCACAGGGCTTGGATACAATGAGCAGTTCTTC. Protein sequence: CASSFPKTTGLGYNEQFF.

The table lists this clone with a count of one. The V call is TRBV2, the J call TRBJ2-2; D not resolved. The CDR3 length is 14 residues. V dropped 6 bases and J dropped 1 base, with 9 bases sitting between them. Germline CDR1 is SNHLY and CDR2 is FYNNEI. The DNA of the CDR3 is TGTGCCAGCAGCGTTTATTGGAACACCGGGGAGCTGTTTTTT. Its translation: CASSVYWNTGELFF. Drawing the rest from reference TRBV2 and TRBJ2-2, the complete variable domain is EPEVTQTPSHQVTQMGQEVILRCVPISNHLYFYWYRQILGQKVEFLVSFYNNEISEKSEIFDDQFSVERPDGSNFTLKIRSTKLEDSAMYFCASSVYWNTGELFFGEGSRLTVL.

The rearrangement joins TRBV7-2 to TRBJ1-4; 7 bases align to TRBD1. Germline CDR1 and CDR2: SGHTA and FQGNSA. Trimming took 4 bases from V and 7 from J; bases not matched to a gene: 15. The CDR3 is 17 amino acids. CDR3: CASSSNRPGTAGEKLFF. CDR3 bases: TGTGCCAGCAGCTCAAATCGTCCCGGGACAGCGGGTGAAAAACTGTTTTTT.

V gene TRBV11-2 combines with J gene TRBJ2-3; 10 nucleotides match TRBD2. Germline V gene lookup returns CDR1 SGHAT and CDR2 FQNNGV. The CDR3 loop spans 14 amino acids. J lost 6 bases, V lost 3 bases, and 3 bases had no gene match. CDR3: CASSLSGGADTQYF. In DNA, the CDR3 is TGTGCCAGCAGCTTGAGCGGGGGGGCTGATACGCAGTATTTT.

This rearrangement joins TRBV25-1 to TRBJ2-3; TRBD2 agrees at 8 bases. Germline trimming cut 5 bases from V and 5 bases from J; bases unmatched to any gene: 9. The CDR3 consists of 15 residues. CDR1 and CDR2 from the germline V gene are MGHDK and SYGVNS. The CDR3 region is CASSSPGGEKDTQYF. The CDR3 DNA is TGTGCCAGCAGTTCTCCGGGGGGGGAAAAAGATACGCAGTATTTT.

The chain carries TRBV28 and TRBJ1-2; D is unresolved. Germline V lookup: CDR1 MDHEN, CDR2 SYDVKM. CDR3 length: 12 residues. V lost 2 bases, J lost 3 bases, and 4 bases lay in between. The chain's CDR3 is CASSLLHYGYTF. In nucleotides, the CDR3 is TGTGCCAGCAGTTTACTTCACTATGGCTACACCTTC.

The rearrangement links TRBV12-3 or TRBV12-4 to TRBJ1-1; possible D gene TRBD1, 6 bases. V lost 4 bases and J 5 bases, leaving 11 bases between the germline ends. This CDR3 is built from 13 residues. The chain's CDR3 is CASSSNQGTEAFF. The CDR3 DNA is TGTGCCAGCAGTTCCAACCAGGGGACTGAAGCTTTCTTT.

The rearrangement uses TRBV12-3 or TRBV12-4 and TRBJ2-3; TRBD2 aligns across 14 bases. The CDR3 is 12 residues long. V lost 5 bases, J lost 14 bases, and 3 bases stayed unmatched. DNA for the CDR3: TGTGCCAGCAGTCCGGGACTAGCGGGGGCGTATTTT. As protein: CASSPGLAGAYF.

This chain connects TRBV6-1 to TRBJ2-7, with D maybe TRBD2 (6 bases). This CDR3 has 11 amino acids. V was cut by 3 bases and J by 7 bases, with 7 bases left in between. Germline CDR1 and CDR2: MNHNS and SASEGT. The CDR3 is CASSEEGEQYV. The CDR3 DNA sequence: TGTGCCAGCAGTGAGGAGGGGGAGCAGTACGTC.

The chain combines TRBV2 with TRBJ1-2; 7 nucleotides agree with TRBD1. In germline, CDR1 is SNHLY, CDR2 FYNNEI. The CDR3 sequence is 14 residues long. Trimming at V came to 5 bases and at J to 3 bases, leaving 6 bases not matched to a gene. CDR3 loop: CASSREQGDYGYTF. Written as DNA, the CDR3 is TGTGCCAGCAGTAGGGAGCAGGGGGACTATGGCTACACCTTC.

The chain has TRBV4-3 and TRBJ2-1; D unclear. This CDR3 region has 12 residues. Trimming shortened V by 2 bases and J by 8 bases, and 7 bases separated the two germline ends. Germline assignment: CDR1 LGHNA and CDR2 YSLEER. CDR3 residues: CASSQYPDEQFF. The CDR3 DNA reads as TGCGCCAGCAGCCAATACCCAGATGAGCAGTTCTTC.